This TCR beta chain was identified in a study of T cells in Graves' hyperthyroidism and ophthalmopathy. Whole-study results and caveats: Most clonotypes that expanded in the thyroid above 0.001 also showed up in blood.

V was pared by 2 bases and J by 4 bases, with 6 bases between. The CDR3 has 13 amino acids. In its sample, this clonotype was seen many times. As yet, its antigen is unknown. RNA transcripts provided the source from which TCR beta CDR3 regions were amplified. The HTBI primer set was used in a first-round RT-PCR of the TCR CDR3. TCRdb recomputed calls from the multiplex PCR reads with MiXCR, one row per CDR3 protein. The table includes some 620,000 distinct CDR3 sequences, under 20% detected once. V usage is TRBV12-3 or TRBV12-4 and J usage is TRBJ1-5; the D is unclear. The clonotype comes from a young woman with Graves' hyperthyroidism. Sequencing was carried out using blood. DNA of the CDR3: TGTGCCAGCAGTTTAACCAGGAATCAGCCCCAGCATTTT. It codes for CASSLTRNQPQHF.